This T cell receptor beta chain was sequenced for a study of cytomegalovirus exposure and HLA in healthy donors listed by TCRdb under 2017. Background on the whole study: An earlier analysis of approximately 590 of the donors reported about 250 Gb of sequence data and about 100 million unique TCR beta sequences from about 179 million T cells. In a later genetic analysis, genome-wide SNP genotypes for about 65% of the 666 donors were used, and that subset was treated as a discovery cohort. Five DR-DQ haplotypes were handled as single units for association and clustering because linkage in the cohort was strong. A later analysis re-examined previously published TCR beta repertoires from hundreds of donors and added high-resolution HLA genotyping to investigate patterns of TCR occurrence. Besides the first cohort of 666 subjects, a separate validation cohort made up of over a hundred different subjects was used. The study combined high-throughput TCR immunosequencing, statistical association of individual TCRs with disease status, and machine learning to predict cytomegalovirus infection status. Among 300 to 500 genotyped donors of the cohort, an average of roughly 230,000 unique TCR beta nucleotide sequences was sequenced per donor, of which approximately 18% were non-productive. Typing coverage differed by locus: A, B, C, DRB1 and DQB1 were typed in roughly 620-630 donors, DQA1 in roughly 500, DPA1 in 600 to 610, and DPB1 in just under 480. All discovery cohort repertoires had been generated on a single sequencing platform. The study was designed to test whether signatures of past pathogen exposure could be identified by cataloging public T cell receptors. The T cell repertoires of around 670 subjects were profiled by immunosequencing and related to cytomegalovirus serostatus. To decide whether each TCR beta V gene segment behaved as functional or pseudogenic, an earlier analysis of some 540 of the donors relied on high-throughput TCR beta sequencing. Among the roughly 400 genotyped donors, approximately 77% belonged to the genetic ancestry cluster associated with self-reported Caucasian donors. Roughly 300 gigabases of sequencing data and approximately 80 million unique TCR sequences were included in an early release covering roughly 600 HLA-typed donors. Rather than using new phenotypic data, the later analysis identified candidate immune exposures from TCR beta sequences and from how often those sequences occurred across donors. Donor age, sex, ethnicity and CMV serostatus were collected together with the repertoire data. Class I and class II HLA loci were covered by the typing at four-digit resolution.

In total, fewer than 750 healthy bone marrow donors made up the cohort. Cohort members were all nominally healthy when sampled, although unrecorded immune exposures were likely present. The donor tested CMV seropositive and was one of the 289 seropositive cohort members. A peripheral blood sample was collected from each donor, and TCR beta sequencing was performed on peripheral blood mononuclear cells. Genomic DNA extraction from the blood cell samples was performed with the Qiagen DNeasy Blood Extraction Kit. On this clone: Its binding antigen is unknown. Base qualities were left out, and no much larger clone turns up one base away.

Sequences ENHRY (CDR1) and SYGVKD (CDR2) are obtained from the germline V gene. Trimming removed 11 bases from V and 3 bases from J; the gene matches leave 12 bases unexplained. There are 14 amino acids in the CDR3, from cysteine to phenylalanine inclusive. The entry retains the CDR3 DNA only, 42 bases that are in frame from base 1. Libraries were made using the immunoSEQ multiplex PCR assay. For the multiplex PCR, a mixture combining 60 forward primers for TCR Vbeta segments and 13 reverse primers for TCR Jbeta segments was used. A multiplex PCR assay on genomic DNA amplified the CDR3 region of rearranged TCR beta genes. The amplified TCR beta libraries were sequenced on the Illumina HiSeq System as 87-base-pair reads. As for how the authors treated the data: In a later analysis, 80 million or so unique TCR beta chains were counted across the roughly 700 repertoires, and roughly 10 million of these chains were shared by at least two donors. Raw reads were error-corrected and collapsed into unique sequences with a nearest-neighbor algorithm that merged closely related sequences to remove PCR and sequencing errors. To assign V, D and J gene segments, CDR3 sequences were aligned to IMGT reference sequences. For a sequence to be retained, a match of at least six nucleotides to both a V gene segment and a J gene segment was required. Rearrangements were called productive when the CDR3 lacked stop codons and stayed in frame with V and J; all others were non-productive. CDR3 was defined by IMGT convention, running from the second conserved V-encoded cysteine to the conserved J-encoded phenylalanine. In an earlier analysis of more than 550 of the donors, sequences lacking an unambiguous match to a single V gene segment were excluded. In an earlier analysis of 450 to 750 of the donors, a V segment was called functional when productive rearrangements were above 56.7%, and segregating when the standard deviation between donors exceeded 5%. A statistical classification framework was developed to diagnose cytomegalovirus status using the catalog of TCR beta chain sequences. In a later analysis, V and J genes were assigned by comparing TCR nucleotide sequences against IMGT/GENE-DB human TR gene sequences. Using the TCRdist pipeline, a later analysis assigned CDR3 sequences along with most-parsimonious VDJ recombination scenarios. In a later analysis, each TCR beta chain was defined by its CDR3 amino acid sequence together with its V-gene family, and reads without a unique V-gene family were excluded. In a later analysis, 450 to 600 highly shared, low-generation-probability nucleotide sequences were removed to address suspected cross-contamination and a sequencing artifact. In a later analysis, a clonal expansion index for each public chain was calculated from normalized within-repertoire ranks of inferred template counts. A later analysis computed generation probabilities with a VDJ recombination model fitted to out-of-frame rearrangements, and checked the results against IGoR. A later analysis scored TCR-TCR, TCR-HLA and TCR-CMV co-occurrence with hypergeometric tests, applying a repertoire-size bias correction to TCR pairs. False discovery rates were estimated in a later analysis by permuting HLA or CMV assignments 20 times. In a later analysis, co-occurring TCRs were grouped using DBSCAN, with TCRdist sequence similarity added in when clustering inside HLA-allele-positive subsets. Repertoires with fewer than 30,000 or more than 120,000 public chains, plus five repertoires with anomalous nucleotide sharing, were excluded from co-occurrence clustering. Imported from immuneACCESS, the table was reduced by TCRdb to in-frame sequences with V and J called. These copies leave out some clones; in studies compared against another copy, an unresolved V gene accounts for under half, and the cause of the remainder is not known. That table supplies the V and J calls and clone size; D and trimming were determined from the DNA. The sample table holds 100,000 to 150,000 clones, of which roughly 80% were seen once. The top ten clonotypes cover roughly 3.7% of the sample.

General study outcomes and caveats: HLA typing was unavailable for some donors at each locus, so association tests used only the typed subset. A further reported finding was that TCR beta sequences accurately predicted the HLA-A and HLA-B alleles for most subjects in the first cohort. Most TCR sequences were seen in very few donors, while some public TCRs were found in many individuals. Linkage disequilibrium might explain the correlated functional status among segregating V segments, but an unknown experimental factor could not be ruled out. Around 16 rarely observed V segments, including chromosome 9 orphons, were excluded from the earlier analysis of several hundred of the donors because counts were too low. Sequencing depth was assumed to be roughly uniform across donors in the presence/absence analyses, though that assumption may not hold. In both the original and validation cohorts, the classifier was reported to diagnose cytomegalovirus status with high specificity and sensitivity. Specific HLA alleles were associated with 15,000 to 20,000 TCR beta sequences at a false discovery rate of 0.05 in a later analysis. According to a later analysis, parvovirus B19, influenza, CMV and Epstein-Barr virus appeared linked to several top co-occurrence clusters. In a later analysis, the rate of TCR association differed among HLA loci, with DRB1 alleles having the most associated TCRs and HLA-C alleles having the fewest. Three of the identified cytomegalovirus-associated TCR beta chains were confirmed in vitro to be specific for cytomegalovirus antigens. In this cohort, only TCR beta chains were sequenced, and detectable features were limited by the absence of alpha or paired-chain data. Broadly in line with IMGT annotations, most TCR beta V segments showed up in productive rearrangements about 87% or about 30% of the time in an earlier analysis of approximately 600 of the donors. In a later genetic analysis, fewer N-insertions in productive TCRs were reported among donors in an Asian-associated ancestry cluster than the roughly 640-donor mean. The authors suggested that the approach could potentially be extended to other disease states and immunological phenotypes. Because the 87-base-pair reads could not distinguish some IMGT-functional V segments, including TRBV6-2 and TRBV6-3, those segments were excluded. A cluster of highly shared sequence variants was judged likely to be a technical artifact of the sequencing pipeline. According to a later analysis, most CMV-associated TCR beta chains appeared to be HLA-restricted, and the HLA associations seemed to be driven largely by CMV exposure. In a later analysis, HLA-associated TCR beta chains were found to be more clonally expanded and to have lower generation probabilities than equally common non-associated chains. Strong co-occurrence of HLA alleles, especially DR and DQ, made assigning TCR associations to individual alleles difficult. In the study, approximately 160 TCR beta chains were listed as associated with cytomegalovirus. A later genetic analysis associated a missense DCLRE1C variant with V-gene and J-gene trimming of TCR beta chains, and an independent cohort replicated the association. Immune exposure information for the cohort was limited to CMV serostatus.

Recombination joined TRBV10-3 with TRBJ1-1; the junction holds 7 bases that match TRBD1. The receptor was isolated from a woman aged 35 to 49 in good health and CMV-seropositive. The sample comprised PBMCs. The base sequence is TGTGCCTCTAGGACAGGACTAAGGGACACTGAAGCTTTCTTT. This is translated as CASRTGLRDTEAFF.